This T cell receptor beta chain was captured in a study of response to subunit inactivated influenza vaccine. Study observations and caveats: Researchers suggested that each seasonal influenza vaccination recruits few new T cells.

This clonotype occurred a few times. The target antigen is unknown. Looked up from germline, CDR1 is MNHNS and CDR2 is SASEGT. This CDR3 is 15 amino acids long. J was trimmed by 5 bases and V by 2 bases; bases with no gene match: 3. TCRdb reprocessed the RT-PCR reads with MiXCR, giving one entry per CDR3 protein. The table includes 150,000 to 200,000 distinct CDR3 sequences, about 10% detected once. The sequencing here drew on CD8+ T cells sorted from PBMCs, taken roughly 24 months after vaccination. The rearrangement uses TRBV6-1 and TRBJ2-2, with 9 positions matching TRBD1. This sequence originates from a man aged 45 to 75 who received an inactivated influenza vaccine. The CDR3, as DNA: TGTGCCAGCAGTGAATGGACAGGGGAGACCGGGGAGCTGTTTTTT. It specifies CASSEWTGETGELFF.